A selection of T cell receptor beta chains follows, all from one sample in a study of T cell repertoires in cytomegalovirus infection. MiXCR, applied by TCRdb to the reads, yields one record per CDR3 protein. Counted here are 150,000 to 200,000 distinct CDR3 sequences, 28% occurring once; the ten biggest clones make up under 35%. The sample comprised PBMCs. The receptors here all came from a human donor in good health (CMV status not recorded). Some clones in this sample may be carry-over from other donors' samples. Both conserved end residues are trimmed from each CDR3. Fields, in order: clone size, CDR3 length, J gene, V gene, CDR3 protein. The size entry is marked missing in some rows and otherwise reads once, few, many or a size class.

many,15,TRBJ1-5,TRBV4-1,ASSHGQGGLLNQPQH
few,19,TRBJ2-1,TRBV4-3,ASSQEQTVAGVPSSYNEQF
-,11,TRBJ1-1,TRBV7-2,ASSRTVDTEAF
-,10,TRBJ1-1,TRBV29-1,SVQGRFTEAF
few,12,TRBJ1-5,TRBV29-1,SVLDRDSNQPQH
many,14,TRBJ1-3,TRBV6-6,ASSYSDTALGNTIY
many,12,TRBJ2-2,TRBV7-2,ASSLEGSTGELF
-,12,TRBJ1-1,TRBV7-2,ASSWGGRNTEAF
few,12,TRBJ1-4,TRBV7-2,ASSFRDRNEKLF
-,12,TRBJ1-5,TRBV6-2/TRBV6-3,ASSLQGGGQPQH
few,13,TRBJ1-5,TRBV28,ASSSIGDINQPQH
-,13,TRBJ2-6,TRBV7-2,VSSLEGPGANVLT
-,10,TRBJ2-1,TRBV12-3/TRBV12-4,ASSPTGTPRA
-,12,TRBJ1-3,TRBV7-2,ASSLEGSGNTIY
few,15,TRBJ2-2,TRBV18,ASSLLTGTANTGELF
few,14,TRBJ1-6,TRBV30,AWSVGLRAYNSPLH
-,11,TRBJ2-2,TRBV7-6,ASSLVGRGELF
-,13,TRBJ1-6,TRBV7-2,ASSRDTSYNSPLH
few,15,TRBJ2-1,TRBV5-1,ASSLAFGTGVSNEQF
many,12,TRBJ1-5,TRBV7-2,ASSSTGMAQPQH
-,12,TRBJ2-7,TRBV30,ALASGDSLDEQY
-,11,TRBJ2-1,TRBV9,ASSGQGKNEQF
few,14,TRBJ2-5,TRBV5-6,ASSLVGGQGRETQY
-,14,TRBJ2-3,TRBV11-2,ASSLEGLSPTDTQY
few,11,TRBJ2-1,TRBV7-2,ASSLDGVSEQF
many,11,TRBJ1-2,TRBV20-1,SATESGSYGYT
-,12,TRBJ1-6,TRBV2,ASTPGPLGSPLH
few,14,TRBJ1-5,TRBV4-1,ASSQGNGPSNQPQH